Listed below are T cell receptor beta chains from one sample, sequenced in a study of blood T cells in healthy people across ages. TCRdb independently ran MiXCR on the 5' RACE reads; one entry per CDR3 protein. The repertoire holds roughly 720,000 distinct CDR3 sequences, with approximately 53% as singletons. The sequencing sample was made of blood. The receptor source for this set is an elderly man in good health. Both conserved end residues are part of each CDR3. The D gene is left open where the match is weak. Clone size is given for some rows only: seen once, a few or many times, or a class if the clone is expanded.

D gene	clone size	V gene	J gene	CDR3 DNA	CDR3 protein
.	.	TRBV5-1	TRBJ2-1	TGCGCCAGCAGCTTGGATGGCCCATCAGACAATGAGCAGTTCTTC	CASSLDGPSDNEQFF
TRBD1	.	TRBV3-1	TRBJ1-2	TGTGCCAGCAGCCAAGTCCCGGGGACAGGGAGGGGGCACTACACCTTC	CASSQVPGTGRGHYTF
.	.	TRBV5-8	TRBJ1-1	TGTGCCAGCAGCCCCCGATGGGCAGGGATGAACACTGAAGCTTTCTTT	CASSPRWAGMNTEAFF
.	few	TRBV9	TRBJ2-7	TGTGCCAGCAGCCCGGAGACAGTTAGCCACGAGCAGTACTTC	CASSPETVSHEQYF
.	few	TRBV25-1	TRBJ2-3	TGTGCCAGCAGTTGGGGCAAGACAGATACGCAGTATTTT	CASSWGKTDTQYF
TRBD2	.	TRBV9	TRBJ2-1	TGTGCCAGCAGCGCTCGACTAGCGACTTACAATGAGCAGTTCTTC	CASSARLATYNEQFF
.	.	TRBV7-2	TRBJ1-5	TGTGCCAGCAGCTTAGAACCCAGCCGCAATCAGCCCCAGCATTTT	CASSLEPSRNQPQHF
.	few	TRBV5-1	TRBJ2-3	TGCGCCAGCAGCTCGGGTGCCGGGTGGGAGGCAGATACGCAGTATTTT	CASSSGAGWEADTQYF
TRBD1	.	TRBV20-1	TRBJ2-1	TGCAGTGCTCCAAGCGTGGGACAGGGGATCTACAATGAGCAGTTCTTC	CSAPSVGQGIYNEQFF
.	.	TRBV27	TRBJ2-7	TGTGCCAGCAGTCCTCCGGGACTGGCGGCCTCCTACGAGCAGTACTTC	CASSPPGLAASYEQYF
.	.	TRBV11-2	TRBJ2-7	TGTGCCAGCAGCTTTCAGGGAATCAGCTCCTACGAGCAGTACTTC	CASSFQGISSYEQYF
.	.	TRBV7-2	TRBJ1-2	TGTGCCAGCAGCTCACCCAGGGGAGGCTTGGGTGGCTACACCTTC	CASSSPRGGLGGYTF
TRBD1	.	TRBV28	TRBJ1-5	TGTGCCAGCAGCCGGGGGACAGTGGGTCAGCCCCAGCATTTT	CASSRGTVGQPQHF